Sequencing of this T cell receptor (beta chain) was carried out in a study of shared clonotypes between healthy human individuals. About the study: The study enrolled a couple of women and a few men aged 18 to 49. Per donor, three plates held CD4 naive cells, three held CD4 memory, two held CD8 naive and one held CD8 memory.

The protocol was immunoSEQ multiplex PCR, while the TCRdb copy is restricted to in-frame clones and leaves out a portion. The repertoire includes around 1.1 million clones, around three quarters of them detected once, and 0.89% sits in the top ten. The CDR3 sequence is 13 residues long. Germline V lookup: CDR1 SGHRS, CDR2 YFSETQ. The V gene lost 4 bases and the J gene lost 7 bases, with 12 bases spanning the gap. Every donor was a Caucasian adult from Nashville, Tennessee. The TCR sequence derives from a young man in good health. Some clones in this sample may be carry-over from other donors' samples. The rearrangement uses TRBV5-1 and TRBJ2-1; tentatively, D is TRBD1 (5 bases). Material for sequencing was memory CD4+ T cells from PBMCs. Subset reported: CD45RA-negative fraction. The CDR3 nucleotides read TGCGCCAGCAGCCCGCAGGGTAAGAATGAGCAGTTCTTC. Its protein product is CASSPQGKNEQFF.